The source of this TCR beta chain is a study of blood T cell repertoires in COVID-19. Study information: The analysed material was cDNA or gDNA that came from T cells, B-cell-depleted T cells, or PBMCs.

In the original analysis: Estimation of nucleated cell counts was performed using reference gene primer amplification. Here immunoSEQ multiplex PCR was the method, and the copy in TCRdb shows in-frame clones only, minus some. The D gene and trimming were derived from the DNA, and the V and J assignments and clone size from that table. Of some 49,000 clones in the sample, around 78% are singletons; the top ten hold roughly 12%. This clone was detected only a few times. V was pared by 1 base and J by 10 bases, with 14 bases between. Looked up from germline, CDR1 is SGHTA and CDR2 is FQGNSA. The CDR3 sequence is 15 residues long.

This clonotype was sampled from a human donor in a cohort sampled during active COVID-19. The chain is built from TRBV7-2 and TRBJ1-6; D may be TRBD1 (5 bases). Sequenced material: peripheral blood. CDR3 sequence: CASSLEGQGRSPLHF. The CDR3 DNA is TGTGCCAGCAGCTTAGAGGGCCAGGGTAGGTCACCCCTCCACTTT.